Detailed here is one T cell receptor beta chain. No antigen is known for it. J gave up 15 bases and V 1 base, and 8 bases lay outside the gene matches. The CDR3 extends over 14 amino acids. Germline CDR1 SGHRS, CDR2 YFSETQ. The data stem from a study of cytomegalovirus exposure and HLA in healthy donors. Study-level results: Later analysis suggested most CMV-associated TCR beta chains were HLA-restricted.

Amplification used 60 Vbeta primers and 13 Jbeta primers. Data came from immunoSEQ multiplex PCR; TCRdb stores just in-frame clones and leaves some out. This table has about 200,000 clones, around 80% appearing once. The chain is built from TRBV5-1 and TRBJ2-1; TRBD2 matches 12 bases. This clonotype originated in a man younger than 35 in good health and CMV-seronegative. Specimen: PBMCs. CDR3 coding DNA: TGCGCCAGCAGCTTGTCTCCTAGCGGGAGGGGGCGGTTCTTC. Encoded protein: CASSLSPSGRGRFF.